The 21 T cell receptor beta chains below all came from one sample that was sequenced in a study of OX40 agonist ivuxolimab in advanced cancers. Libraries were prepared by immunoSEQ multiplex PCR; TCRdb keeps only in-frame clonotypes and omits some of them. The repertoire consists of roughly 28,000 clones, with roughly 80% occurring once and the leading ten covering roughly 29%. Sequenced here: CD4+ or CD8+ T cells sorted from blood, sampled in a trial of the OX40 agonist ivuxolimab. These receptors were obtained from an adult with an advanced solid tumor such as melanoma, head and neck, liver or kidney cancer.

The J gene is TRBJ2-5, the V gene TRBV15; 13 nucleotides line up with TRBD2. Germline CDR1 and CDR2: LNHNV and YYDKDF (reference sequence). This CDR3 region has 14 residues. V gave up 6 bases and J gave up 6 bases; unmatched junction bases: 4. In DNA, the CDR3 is TGTGCCACCAGTTTGGGACTAGCGGGGCAGACCCAGTACTTC. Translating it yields CATSLGLAGQTQYF.

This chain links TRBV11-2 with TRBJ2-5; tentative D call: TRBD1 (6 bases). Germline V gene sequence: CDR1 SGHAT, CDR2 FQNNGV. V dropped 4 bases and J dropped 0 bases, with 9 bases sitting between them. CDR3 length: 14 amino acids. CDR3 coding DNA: TGTGCCAGCAGCTCAACAGGGTACCAAGAGACCCAGTACTTC. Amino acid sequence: CASSSTGYQETQYF.

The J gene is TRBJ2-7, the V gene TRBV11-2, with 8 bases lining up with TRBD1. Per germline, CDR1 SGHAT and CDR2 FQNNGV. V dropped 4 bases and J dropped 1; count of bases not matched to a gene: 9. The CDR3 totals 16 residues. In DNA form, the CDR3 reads TGTGCCAGCAGCTCCCTACAGGGGGTGAGGTCCTACGAGCAGTACTTC. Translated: CASSSLQGVRSYEQYF.

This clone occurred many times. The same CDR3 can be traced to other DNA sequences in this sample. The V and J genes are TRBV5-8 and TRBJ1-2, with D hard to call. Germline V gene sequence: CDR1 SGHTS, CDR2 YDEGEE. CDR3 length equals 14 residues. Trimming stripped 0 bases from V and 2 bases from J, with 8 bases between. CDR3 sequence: CASSLDRVNYGYTF. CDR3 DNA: TGTGCCAGCAGCTTGGATCGGGTGAACTATGGCTACACCTTC.

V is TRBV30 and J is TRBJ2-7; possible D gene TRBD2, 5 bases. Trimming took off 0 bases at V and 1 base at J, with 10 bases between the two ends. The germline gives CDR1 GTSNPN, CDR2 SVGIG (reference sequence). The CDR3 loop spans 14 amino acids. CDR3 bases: TGTGCCTGGAGTGTACTGGAGCGGTCCTACGAGCAGTACTTC. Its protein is CAWSVLERSYEQYF.

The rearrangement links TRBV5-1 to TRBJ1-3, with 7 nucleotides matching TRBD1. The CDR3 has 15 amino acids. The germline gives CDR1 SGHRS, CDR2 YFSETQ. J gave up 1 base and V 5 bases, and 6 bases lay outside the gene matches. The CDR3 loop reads CASSLSRGSGNTIYF. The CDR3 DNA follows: TGCGCCAGCAGTCTCTCCAGGGGGTCTGGAAACACCATATATTTT.

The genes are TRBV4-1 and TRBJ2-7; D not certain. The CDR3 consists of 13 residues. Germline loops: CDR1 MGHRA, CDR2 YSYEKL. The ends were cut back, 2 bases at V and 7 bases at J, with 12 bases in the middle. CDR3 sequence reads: CASSQHPLSEQYF. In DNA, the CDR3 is TGCGCCAGCAGCCAACACCCGTTGAGTGAGCAGTACTTC.

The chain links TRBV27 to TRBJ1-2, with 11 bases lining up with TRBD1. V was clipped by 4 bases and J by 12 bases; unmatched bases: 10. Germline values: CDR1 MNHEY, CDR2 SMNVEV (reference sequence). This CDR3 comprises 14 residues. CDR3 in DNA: TGTGCCAGCAGTTCCGGGACAGGGGGACGAGGAAACACCTTC. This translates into CASSSGTGGRGNTF.

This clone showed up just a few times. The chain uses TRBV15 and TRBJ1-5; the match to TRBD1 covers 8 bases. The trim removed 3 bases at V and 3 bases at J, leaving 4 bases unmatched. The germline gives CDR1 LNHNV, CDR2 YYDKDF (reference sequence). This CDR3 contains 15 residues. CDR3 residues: CATSRDRDFNQPQHF. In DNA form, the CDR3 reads TGTGCCACCAGCAGGGACAGGGACTTCAATCAGCCCCAGCATTTT.

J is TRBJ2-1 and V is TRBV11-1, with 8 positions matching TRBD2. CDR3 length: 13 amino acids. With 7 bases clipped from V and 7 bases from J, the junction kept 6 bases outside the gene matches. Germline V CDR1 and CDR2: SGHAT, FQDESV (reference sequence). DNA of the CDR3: TGTGCCAGCATCCCTCGGGGGGGGAATGAGCAGTTCTTC. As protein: CASIPRGGNEQFF.

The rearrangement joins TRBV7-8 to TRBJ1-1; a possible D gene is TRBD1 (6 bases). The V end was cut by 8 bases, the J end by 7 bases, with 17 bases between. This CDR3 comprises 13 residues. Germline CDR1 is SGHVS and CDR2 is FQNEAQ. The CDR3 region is CASFLTGRGEAFF. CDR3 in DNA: TGTGCCAGCTTTCTCACAGGGAGAGGTGAAGCTTTCTTT.

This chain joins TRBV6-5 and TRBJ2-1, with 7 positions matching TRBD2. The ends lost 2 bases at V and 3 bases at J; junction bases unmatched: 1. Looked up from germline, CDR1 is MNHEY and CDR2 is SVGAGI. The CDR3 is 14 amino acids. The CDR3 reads CASSYRDYYNEQFF. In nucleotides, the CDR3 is TGTGCCAGCAGTTACAGGGACTACTACAATGAGCAGTTCTTC.

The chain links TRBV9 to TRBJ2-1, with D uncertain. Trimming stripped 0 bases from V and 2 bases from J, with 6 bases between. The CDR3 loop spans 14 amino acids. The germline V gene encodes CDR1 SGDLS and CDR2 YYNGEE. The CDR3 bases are TGTGCCAGCAGCGTAGGCGGACCCTACAATGAGCAGTTCTTC. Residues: CASSVGGPYNEQFF.

CDR3 loop: CASSLTPDNEQFF. The CDR3 nucleotides are TGCGCCAGCAGCCTAACACCGGATAATGAGCAGTTCTTC. The chain joins TRBV4-1 to TRBJ2-1; D is unresolved. Per the germline V gene, CDR1 is MGHRA and CDR2 is YSYEKL. The CDR3 is made up of 13 amino acids. With 4 bases removed from V and 7 bases from J, the gap between germline ends came to 11 bases.

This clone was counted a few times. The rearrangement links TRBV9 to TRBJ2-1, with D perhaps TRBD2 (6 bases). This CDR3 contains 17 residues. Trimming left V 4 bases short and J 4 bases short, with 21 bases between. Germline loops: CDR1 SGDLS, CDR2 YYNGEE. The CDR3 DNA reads TGTGCCAGCAGCAATCAACCTCCGGGAGCGTTGTACAATGAGCAGTTCTTC. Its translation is CASSNQPPGALYNEQFF.

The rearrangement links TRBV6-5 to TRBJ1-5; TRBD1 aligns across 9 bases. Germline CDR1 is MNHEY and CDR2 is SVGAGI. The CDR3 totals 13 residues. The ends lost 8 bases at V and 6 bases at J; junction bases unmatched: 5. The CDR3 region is CASATGGLQPQHF. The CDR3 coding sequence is TGTGCCAGCGCTACAGGGGGCCTTCAGCCCCAGCATTTT.

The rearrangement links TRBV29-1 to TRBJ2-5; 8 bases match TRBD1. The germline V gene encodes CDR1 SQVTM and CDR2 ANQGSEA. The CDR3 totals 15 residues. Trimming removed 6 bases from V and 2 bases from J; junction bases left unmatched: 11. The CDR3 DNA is TGCAGCGTGGTAATGACAGGGGAGGTACAAGAGACCCAGTACTTC. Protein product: CSVVMTGEVQETQYF.

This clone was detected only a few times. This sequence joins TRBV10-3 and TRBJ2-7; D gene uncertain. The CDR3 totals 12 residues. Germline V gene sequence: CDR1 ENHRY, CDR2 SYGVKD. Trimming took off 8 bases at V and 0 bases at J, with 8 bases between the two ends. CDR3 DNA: TGTGCCATCCTAACACACTCCTACGAGCAGTACTTC. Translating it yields CAILTHSYEQYF.

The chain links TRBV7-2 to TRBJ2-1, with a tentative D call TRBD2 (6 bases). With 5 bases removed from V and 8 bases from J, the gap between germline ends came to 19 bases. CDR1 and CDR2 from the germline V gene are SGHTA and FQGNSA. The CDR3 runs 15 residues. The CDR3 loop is CASSPTGGPGDEQFF. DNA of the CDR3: TGTGCCAGCAGCCCCACCGGGGGTCCGGGGGATGAGCAGTTCTTC. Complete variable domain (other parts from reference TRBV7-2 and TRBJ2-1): GAGVSQSPSNKVTEKGKDVELRCDPISGHTALYWYRQSLGQGLEFLIYFQGNSAPDKSGLPSDRFSAERTGGSVSTLTIQRTQQEDSAVYLCASSPTGGPGDEQFFGPGTRLTVL.

The chain's CDR3 is CASKLQTYEQYF. The CDR3 DNA reads TGTGCCAGCAAGTTACAAACCTACGAGCAGTACTTC. This chain joins TRBV2 and TRBJ2-7; D not resolved. Germline-derived CDR1 and CDR2 are SNHLY and FYNNEI. Trimming shortened V by 7 bases and J by 2 bases, and 9 bases separated the two germline ends. This CDR3 has 12 amino acids. Full variable domain (remainder filled in from reference TRBV2 and TRBJ2-7): EPEVTQTPSHQVTQMGQEVILRCVPISNHLYFYWYRQILGQKVEFLVSFYNNEISEKSEIFDDQFSVERPDGSNFTLKIRSTKLEDSAMYFCASKLQTYEQYFGPGTRLTVT.

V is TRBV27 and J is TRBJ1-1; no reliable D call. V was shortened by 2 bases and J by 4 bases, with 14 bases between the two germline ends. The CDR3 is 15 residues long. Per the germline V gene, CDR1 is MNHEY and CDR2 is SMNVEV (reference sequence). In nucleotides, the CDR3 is TGTGCCAGCAGTTTAGGAGGGTCCTTCCTCACTGAAGCTTTCTTT. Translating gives CASSLGGSFLTEAFF.